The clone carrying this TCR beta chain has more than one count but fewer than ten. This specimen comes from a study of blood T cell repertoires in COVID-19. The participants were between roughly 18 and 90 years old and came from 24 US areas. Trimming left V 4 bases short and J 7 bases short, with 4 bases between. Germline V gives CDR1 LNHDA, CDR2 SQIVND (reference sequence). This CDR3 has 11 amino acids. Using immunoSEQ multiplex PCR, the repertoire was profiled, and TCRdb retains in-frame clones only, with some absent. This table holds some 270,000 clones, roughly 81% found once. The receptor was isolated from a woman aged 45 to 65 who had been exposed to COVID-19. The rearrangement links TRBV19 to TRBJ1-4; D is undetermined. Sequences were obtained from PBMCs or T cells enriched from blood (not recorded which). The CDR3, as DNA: TGTGCCAGTAGTACCAGTGAAAAACTGTTTTTT. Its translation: CASSTSEKLFF.